The 13 T cell receptor beta chains given below trace back to one sample, sequenced in a study of T cells in Graves' hyperthyroidism and ophthalmopathy. Amplified TCR beta CDR3 regions derived from RNA transcripts. Carried out on the TCR CDR3, a first-round RT-PCR used the HTBI primer set. TCRdb analysed the multiplex PCR reads with MiXCR anew, one entry per CDR3 protein. The sample shows approximately 330,000 distinct CDR3 sequences, roughly an eighth of them seen only once. The sequencing sample was made of blood. These receptors came from a woman in her forties with Graves' ophthalmopathy.

This clonotype was recorded many times. The chain links TRBV28 to TRBJ2-1; either TRBD1 or TRBD2 may fit D (6 bases each). CDR1 MDHEN and CDR2 SYDVKM come from the germline V gene. This CDR3 has 14 amino acids. The V end was cut by 5 bases, the J end by 9 bases, with 17 bases between. The CDR3 DNA follows: TGTGCCAGCAGTATTCCCCGGGGGCCCGGTGAGCAGTTCTTC. As protein: CASSIPRGPGEQFF.

In regard to this clonotype: Being one base from a much bigger clone, this may be a read error. The chain carries TRBV7-8 and TRBJ1-1; D might be TRBD1 (6 bases). This CDR3 is 13 amino acids long. CDR1 is SGHVS, CDR2 FQNEAQ, per germline. Trimming took 7 bases from V and 3 from J, leaving 12 bases between them. The CDR3 region is CASTGQSDTEAFF. The CDR3, as DNA: TGTGCCAGCACCGGACAGTCGGACACTGAAGCTTTCTTT.

This clonotype was detected many times. The chain couples TRBV28 to TRBJ2-3; TRBD2 agrees at 9 bases. CDR1 is MDHEN and CDR2 is SYDVKM in the germline V gene. V dropped 6 bases and J dropped 3; count of bases not matched to a gene: 7. CDR3 length: 15 amino acids. CDR3 protein: CASSLGLAKTDTQYF. Here the CDR3 DNA reads TGTGCCAGCAGCCTCGGACTAGCGAAGACAGATACGCAGTATTTT.

V is TRBV6-2 or TRBV6-3 and J is TRBJ2-3; D possibly uses TRBD1 or TRBD2 (5 bases each). V lost 3 bases and J lost 0, with 22 bases in between. Germline CDR1 is MNHEY and CDR2 is SVGEGT. This CDR3 has 19 amino acids. The CDR3 here is CASSYNRVTGRTSTDTQYF. CDR3 in DNA: TGTGCCAGCAGTTATAACCGCGTAACGGGACGGACCAGCACAGATACGCAGTATTTT.

The CDR3 is CASSVGQTSTGELFF. The CDR3, as DNA: TGTGCCAGTAGTGTGGGACAGACCTCCACCGGGGAGCTGTTTTTT. The V call is TRBV19, the J call TRBJ2-2, with 7 bases identical to TRBD1. Germline CDR1 is LNHDA and CDR2 is SQIVND (reference sequence). The junction had 7 bases not matched to a gene; V was cut back by 5 bases and J by 4 bases. The CDR3 is 15 amino acids.

This clonotype was counted ten times or more. The V and J genes are TRBV19 and TRBJ2-3, with D perhaps TRBD2 (7 bases). CDR1 is LNHDA, CDR2 SQIVND, per germline (reference sequence). V gave up 9 bases and J gave up 0 bases, with 13 bases separating them. There are 14 residues in the CDR3. CDR3 protein: CASSGTTSTDTQYF. For the CDR3, the DNA is TGTGCCAGCAGCGGGACAACGAGCACAGATACGCAGTATTTT.

In its sample, this clonotype was seen many times. The chain has TRBV20-1 and TRBJ2-7, with D perhaps TRBD2 (7 bases). V was clipped by 5 bases and J by 3 bases, with 14 bases between them. The germline CDR1 and CDR2 sequences are DFQATT and SNEGSKA (reference sequence). This CDR3 region has 13 residues. This CDR3 is CSAVGGAYYEQYF. Written as DNA, the CDR3 is TGCAGTGCTGTGGGGGGGGCCTACTACGAGCAGTACTTC.

This clonotype was picked up many times. The chain carries TRBV20-1 and TRBJ2-7, with a weak D call TRBD2 (6 bases). Germline loops: CDR1 DFQATT, CDR2 SNEGSKA (reference sequence). The length of the CDR3 is 13 residues. Trimming left V 3 bases short and J 3 bases short, with 12 bases between. This CDR3 reads CSASPGTYYEQYF. The CDR3 DNA follows: TGCAGTGCTAGTCCCGGGACTTACTACGAGCAGTACTTC.

This clonotype was counted many times. The gene calls are TRBV7-8 and TRBJ1-1; D is perhaps TRBD1 (5 bases). The CDR3 loop spans 17 amino acids. Trimming stripped 0 bases from V and 5 bases from J, with 19 bases between. CDR1 is SGHVS and CDR2 is FQNEAQ in the germline V gene. As DNA, the CDR3 is TGTGCCAGCAGCTTAGCCCGATTGCGGGGGGGTTATACTGAAGCTTTCTTT. The encoded protein is CASSLARLRGGYTEAFF.

In its sample, this clonotype was seen many times. The chain joins TRBV6-1 to TRBJ2-4; D is undetermined. Trimming pared 5 bases from V and 1 base from J, leaving 12 bases between. The V gene's germline CDR1 is MNHNS and CDR2 SASEGT. The CDR3 runs to 15 residues. CDR3 sequence reads: CASSPGRAAKNIQYF. CDR3 sequence (DNA): TGTGCCAGCAGTCCAGGACGCGCGGCCAAAAACATTCAGTACTTC.

This clonotype was seen at least ten times. The chain is built from TRBV9 and TRBJ2-2; 7 bases agree with TRBD2. The germline gives CDR1 SGDLS, CDR2 YYNGEE. The trim removed 4 bases at V and 6 bases at J, leaving 9 bases unmatched. The CDR3 contains 15 residues. CDR3: CASSPRGGDAGELFF. The CDR3, as DNA: TGTGCCAGCAGCCCCCGGGGAGGGGACGCCGGGGAGCTGTTTTTT.

Regarding this clonotype: A much larger clone is a single base away; this may be a read error. The rearrangement uses TRBV20-1 and TRBJ2-2; 11 nucleotides align to TRBD1. The trim removed 5 bases at V and 0 bases at J, leaving 11 bases unmatched. The germline CDR1 and CDR2 sequences are DFQATT and SNEGSKA (reference sequence). CDR3 size: 18 residues. The CDR3 DNA reads TGCAGTGCTGGCTTTCCCCGGACAGGGGGCCCGAACACCGGGGAGCTGTTTTTT. Translating gives CSAGFPRTGGPNTGELFF.

At least ten counts were recorded for this clonotype. The rearrangement joins TRBV7-9 to TRBJ2-5; D might be TRBD2 (6 bases). CDR1 SEHNR and CDR2 FQNEAQ come from the germline V gene (reference sequence). V lost 2 bases and J lost 4, with 17 bases in between. CDR3 length equals 16 residues. As DNA, the CDR3 is TGTGCCAGCAGCTTACTCAGCCTAACCGGGGGAGAGACCCAGTACTTC. Translation: CASSLLSLTGGETQYF.